The source of this T cell receptor (beta chain) is a study of T cells in Graves' hyperthyroidism and ophthalmopathy. Across the study: Sampling of peripheral blood happened at initial diagnosis, prior to any treatment.

RNA transcripts were the template for amplifying TCR beta CDR3 regions. The TCR CDR3 was amplified in a first-round RT-PCR using the HTBI primer set. TCRdb processed the multiplex PCR reads anew with MiXCR; each CDR3 protein has one entry. The sample has some 620,000 distinct CDR3 sequences; 15% to 20% are singletons. The V gene's germline CDR1 is DFQATT and CDR2 SNEGSKA (reference sequence). The CDR3 covers 14 residues. V shed 3 bases, J shed 5 bases, and the junction held 6 bases outside the gene matches. The specimen was blood. The rearrangement joins TRBV20-1 to TRBJ1-4; 7 positions agree with TRBD1. This clonotype was obtained from a woman aged 25 to 39 with Graves' hyperthyroidism. CDR3 in amino acids: CSARVGTVNEKLFF. CDR3 bases: TGCAGTGCTAGGGTTGGGACAGTCAATGAAAAACTGTTTTTT.